This is a list of T cell receptor beta chains from one sample in a study of cytomegalovirus exposure and HLA in healthy donors. Sequencing used immunoSEQ multiplex PCR; TCRdb keeps in-frame clones, though not all of them. The sample holds some 89,000 clones. Input material: PBMCs. These receptors were obtained from a woman aged 25 to 39 in good health and CMV-seronegative. Both conserved end residues are part of each CDR3. A D gene is named only where the DNA matches it firmly.

CDR3	DNA	D	V	J
CASSETGGDYGYTF	TGTGCCAGCAGCGAGACAGGGGGTGACTATGGCTACACCTTC	TRBD1	TRBV6-1	TRBJ1-2
CASSVSTSGSYEQYF	TGTGCCAGCAGTGTCTCGACTAGCGGCTCCTACGAGCAGTACTTC	TRBD2	TRBV6-1	TRBJ2-7
CAITGGGTNEQFF	TGTGCCATCACGGGGGGAGGGACAAATGAGCAGTTCTTC	-	TRBV10-3	TRBJ2-1
CASSVQGADNSPLHF	TGTGCCAGCAGTGTGCAGGGGGCGGATAATTCACCCCTCCACTTT	TRBD1	TRBV2	TRBJ1-6
CASSQDRGTGGYEQYF	TGTGCCAGCAGCCAAGATCGGGGGACAGGGGGCTACGAGCAGTACTTC	TRBD1	TRBV4-2	TRBJ2-7
CASSALGEGLLEQFF	TGTGCCAGCAGCGCCCTGGGGGAGGGCCTGCTTGAGCAGTTCTTC	TRBD2	TRBV9	TRBJ2-1
CASSVKGLAGVSAYNEQFF	TGTGCCAGCAGCGTCAAGGGACTAGCGGGAGTATCCGCCTACAATGAGCAGTTCTTC	TRBD2	TRBV9	TRBJ2-1
CASRPKGQGAQKLFF	TGTGCCAGCCGCCCAAAGGGACAGGGGGCTCAAAAACTGTTTTTT	TRBD1	TRBV27	TRBJ1-4
CASSLIQGASPLHF	TGTGCCAGCAGCTTAATCCAGGGGGCTTCACCCCTCCACTTT	TRBD1	TRBV7-3	TRBJ1-6
CASSFNSQPQHF	TGTGCCAGCAGTTTCAACTCCCAGCCCCAGCATTTT	-	TRBV28	TRBJ1-5
CASSLDLRGYSGNTIYF	TGTGCCAGCAGCTTGGACCTCAGAGGTTACTCTGGAAACACCATATATTTT	-	TRBV5-6	TRBJ1-3
CAWSGGPTDTQYF	TGTGCCTGGAGCGGCGGCCCCACAGATACGCAGTATTTT	-	TRBV30	TRBJ2-3
CATPAHPVPNQPQHF	TGCGCCACCCCCGCCCATCCAGTTCCAAATCAGCCCCAGCATTTT	-	TRBV10-1	TRBJ1-5
CASSGAPGQINYGYTF	TGTGCCAGCAGCGGGGCCCCCGGACAGATAAACTATGGCTACACCTTC	-	TRBV5-5	TRBJ1-2
CASSALRGQGPNEQYF	TGTGCCAGCAGTGCCCTCCGGGGACAGGGGCCCAACGAGCAGTACTTC	TRBD1	TRBV6-1	TRBJ2-7
CASSLAPGGHETQYF	TGTGCCAGCAGCTTAGCACCAGGGGGCCACGAGACCCAGTACTTC	TRBD1	TRBV7-9	TRBJ2-5
CASSPPTSTDTQYF	TGTGCCAGCAGCCCCCCCACTAGCACAGATACGCAGTATTTT	-	TRBV11-3	TRBJ2-3
CASSLDGSNQPQHF	TGCGCCAGCAGCTTGGACGGTAGCAATCAGCCCCAGCATTTT	-	TRBV5-1	TRBJ1-5
CASSFLLAATGELFF	TGTGCCAGCAGTTTCTTGCTAGCTGCCACCGGGGAGCTGTTTTTT	-	TRBV27	TRBJ2-2
CASSPPGGGETQYF	TGCGCCAGCAGCCCCCCAGGCGGCGGGGAGACCCAGTACTTC	-	TRBV4-1	TRBJ2-5
CASSFGGQLSYEQYF	TGTGCCAGCAGCTTCGGAGGGCAACTCTCCTACGAGCAGTACTTC	-	TRBV11-2	TRBJ2-7
CASSLAGPGAGGETQYF	TGCGCCAGCAGCTTGGCCGGCCCGGGGGCGGGAGGGGAGACCCAGTACTTC	TRBD2	TRBV5-1	TRBJ2-5
CASSVGLAGAYEQYF	TGTGCCAGCAGCGTTGGCTTAGCGGGAGCCTACGAGCAGTACTTC	TRBD2	TRBV9	TRBJ2-7
CASSYSGASTDTQYF	TGCGCCAGCAGCTATAGCGGAGCTAGCACAGATACGCAGTATTTT	-	TRBV5-1	TRBJ2-3
CASSLTSGQETQYF	TGTGCCAGCAGCCTTACTAGCGGGCAAGAGACCCAGTACTTC	TRBD2	TRBV7-2	TRBJ2-5
CASSLRQGRYGYTF	TGTGCCAGCAGTTTACGACAGGGCCGCTATGGCTACACCTTC	TRBD1	TRBV28	TRBJ1-2
CASSTEHSQPQHF	TGTGCCAGCAGCACCGAACACAGCCAGCCCCAGCATTTT	-	TRBV7-3	TRBJ1-5
CASSTTGGETQYF	TGCGCCAGCAGCACAACGGGGGGTGAGACCCAGTACTTC	TRBD2	TRBV5-1	TRBJ2-5
CASRTRQVWGYGYTF	TGTGCCAGCAGAACCCGACAGGTCTGGGGCTATGGCTACACCTTC	-	TRBV6-5	TRBJ1-2
CASSLLGTSSGNTIYF	TGTGCCAGCAGCTTGCTCGGGACAAGCTCTGGAAACACCATATATTTT	-	TRBV11-1	TRBJ1-3
CASSPGTSPGGTQYF	TGCGCCAGCAGCCCCGGGACTAGCCCTGGTGGGACCCAGTACTTC	TRBD2	TRBV5-1	TRBJ2-5
CASSFDLAGPDTQYF	TGTGCCAGCTCATTCGACCTAGCGGGGCCAGATACGCAGTATTTT	TRBD2	TRBV18	TRBJ2-3
CASSARDTTAINYGYTF	TGCGCCAGCAGCGCCCGGGACACCACTGCCATTAACTATGGCTACACCTTC	-	TRBV4-1	TRBJ1-2
CASSTSSTGTPGNTIYF	TGTGCCAGTAGTACCAGTTCAACAGGGACCCCTGGAAACACCATATATTTT	-	TRBV19	TRBJ1-3
CASSIGGFEKLFF	TGTGCCAGTAGTATTGGGGGGTTTGAAAAACTGTTTTTT	-	TRBV19	TRBJ1-4
CAGGGGAVYGYTF	TGTGCCGGGGGCGGGGGGGCCGTCTATGGCTACACCTTC	-	TRBV6-1	TRBJ1-2
CAWSSTYEQYF	TGTGCCTGGAGTTCCACCTACGAGCAGTACTTC	-	TRBV30	TRBJ2-7
CASSFTGEGEQYF	TGTGCCAGCAGCTTCACAGGGGAAGGCGAGCAGTACTTC	TRBD1	TRBV11-3	TRBJ2-7
CASRTGTGGTEAFF	TGTGCCAGCAGGACTGGGACAGGGGGCACTGAAGCTTTCTTT	TRBD1	TRBV6-5	TRBJ1-1
CASSQQGPDGYTF	TGTGCCAGCAGTCAACAGGGCCCGGATGGCTACACCTTC	-	TRBV27	TRBJ1-2
CASSWGDRGTYGYTF	TGCGCCAGCAGCTGGGGGGACAGGGGAACCTATGGCTACACCTTC	TRBD1	TRBV5-1	TRBJ1-2
CASSVRDSNQPQHF	TGTGCCAGTAGTGTCCGGGATAGCAATCAGCCCCAGCATTTT	-	TRBV19	TRBJ1-5
CASSQEQGSGANVLTF	TGTGCCAGCAGCCAAGAACAGGGGTCTGGGGCCAACGTCCTGACTTTC	TRBD1	TRBV4-2	TRBJ2-6
CSVEPGQEETQYF	TGCAGCGTTGAACCGGGACAAGAAGAGACCCAGTACTTC	-	TRBV29-1	TRBJ2-5
CASSLSSTNTEAFF	TGTGCCAGCAGCTTATCCTCTACGAACACTGAAGCTTTCTTT	-	TRBV11-3	TRBJ1-1
CASSEFYRDSADTQYF	TGTGCCAGCAGTGAATTTTACCGGGATAGTGCGGATACGCAGTATTTT	-	TRBV2	TRBJ2-3
CASSPGHRSSYEQYF	TGTGCCAGCTCACCGGGACACAGGAGCTCCTACGAGCAGTACTTC	-	TRBV18	TRBJ2-7
CATSRDQAPSYEQYF	TGTGCCACCAGCAGAGACCAGGCACCCTCCTACGAGCAGTACTTC	-	TRBV15	TRBJ2-7
CASTRTGDDSGTEAFF	TGTGCCAGCACCCGGACAGGGGACGATTCCGGCACTGAAGCTTTCTTT	TRBD1	TRBV11-2	TRBJ1-1
CASSLALAGTYNEQFF	TGTGCCAGCAGCTTAGCGCTAGCGGGGACTTACAATGAGCAGTTCTTC	TRBD2	TRBV7-9	TRBJ2-1
CASRSDRMNTEAFF	TGTGCCAGCAGATCAGACAGGATGAACACTGAAGCTTTCTTT	-	TRBV25-1	TRBJ1-1
CASSYPPTGPLHF	TGTGCCAGCAGTTACCCTCCGACAGGGCCCCTCCACTTT	TRBD1	TRBV6-6	TRBJ1-6
CASSYRQGYHEQYF	TGTGCCAGCAGTTACAGGCAGGGTTACCACGAGCAGTACTTC	-	TRBV6-5	TRBJ2-7
CASSLSPPAGGTDTQYF	TGCGCCAGCAGCTTGTCGCCCCCAGCGGGTGGCACAGATACGCAGTATTTT	-	TRBV5-1	TRBJ2-3
CASSLTRRTGTHSYEQYF	TGCGCCAGCAGCTTGACTCGTCGGACAGGAACTCACTCCTACGAGCAGTACTTC	TRBD1	TRBV5-1	TRBJ2-7